Listed below are T cell receptor beta chains from one sample, sequenced in a study of Ad26.COV2.S vaccination and SARS-CoV-2 variants. Clones were sequenced by immunoSEQ multiplex PCR, and TCRdb holds only the in-frame ones, with some missing. The sample yields 300,000 to 400,000 clones, roughly 90% seen once. The sample consisted of peripheral blood, taken in a trial of Ad26.COV2.S vaccine versus placebo. The origin of the receptors is a person between 18 and 60 years old who received the Ad26.COV2.S COVID-19 vaccine or a placebo. The CDR3 runs from the conserved cysteine through the conserved F or W. Each record gives: CDR3 protein, CDR3 DNA, D gene, clone size, V gene, J gene. D genes are given only for firm matches. Size values are once, few and many counts, or a class for expanded clones, and some rows have none.

CASSLTGVNQPQHF	TGTGCCAGCAGTTTGACAGGGGTCAATCAGCCCCAGCATTTT	TRBD1	few	TRBV3-1/TRBV3-2	TRBJ1-5
CASSPSLATPRDTQYF	TGCGCCAGCAGCCCGTCACTAGCTACACCCCGAGATACGCAGTATTTT	-	-	TRBV4-1	TRBJ2-3
CASSLTQGANVLTF	TGTGCCAGCAGCTTGACGCAAGGGGCCAACGTCCTGACTTTC	-	-	TRBV14	TRBJ2-6
CASSLGQMTEAFF	TGTGCCAGCAGTTTGGGGCAGATGACTGAAGCTTTCTTT	-	-	TRBV12-3/TRBV12-4	TRBJ1-1
CASSFPRGGYTEAFF	TGTGCCAGCAGCTTTCCCCGGGGGGGGTACACTGAAGCTTTCTTT	-	-	TRBV11-3	TRBJ1-1
CASSHPSGPSAYEQYF	TGTGCCAGCTCACATCCCTCCGGGCCGTCGGCCTACGAGCAGTACTTC	-	-	TRBV18	TRBJ2-7
CASTHPGTAYTDTQYF	TGTGCCAGCACACACCCGGGGACAGCTTACACAGATACGCAGTATTTT	TRBD1	-	TRBV7-9	TRBJ2-3
CASSDPGTDTQYF	TGCGCCAGCAGTGACCCGGGTACAGATACGCAGTATTTT	-	-	TRBV10-1	TRBJ2-3
CASIPDIPGNTIYF	TGTGCCAGCATTCCAGACATTCCTGGAAACACCATATATTTT	-	-	TRBV6-6	TRBJ1-3
CASSLLMGQINTGELFF	TGTGCCAGCAGCCTACTAATGGGACAGATTAACACCGGGGAGCTGTTTTTT	TRBD1	-	TRBV13	TRBJ2-2
CASSGDNEQFF	TGTGCCTCGAGCGGGGACAATGAGCAGTTCTTC	TRBD2	-	TRBV5-6	TRBJ2-1
CACKSGEGKRGTEAFF	TGTGCCTGTAAAAGCGGGGAGGGCAAAAGAGGCACTGAAGCTTTCTTT	-	-	TRBV18	TRBJ1-1
CASSPPGQPGGSPLHF	TGTGCCAGCTCACCACCGGGACAACCAGGCGGTTCACCCCTCCACTTT	-	-	TRBV18	TRBJ1-6
CAISGDRASEAFF	TGTGCCATCAGTGGAGACAGGGCCTCTGAAGCTTTCTTT	TRBD1	-	TRBV10-3	TRBJ1-1
CSASFAGNTGELFF	TGCAGTGCTAGTTTTGCAGGGAACACCGGGGAGCTGTTTTTT	-	-	TRBV20-1	TRBJ2-2
CSATGGQGYTF	TGCAGTGCCACAGGGGGGCAGGGCTACACCTTC	TRBD1	once	TRBV20-1	TRBJ1-2
CASTRREGGSPLHF	TGTGCCTCCACTCGACGGGAAGGGGGATCACCCCTCCACTTT	-	-	TRBV30	TRBJ1-6
CASGRGENTEAFF	TGCGCCAGCGGGAGGGGCGAAAACACTGAAGCTTTCTTT	-	-	TRBV5-1	TRBJ1-1
CASSLADPGPSLLGYTF	TGTGCCAGCAGTTTGGCCGATCCTGGACCTAGCCTATTGGGCTACACCTTC	-	-	TRBV27	TRBJ1-2
CASSPGQGQETQYF	TGTGCCAGCAGCCCTGGACAGGGACAAGAGACCCAGTACTTC	TRBD1	-	TRBV7-9	TRBJ2-5
CAISERDRTNYGYTF	TGTGCCATCAGTGAGAGAGACAGGACCAACTATGGCTACACCTTC	-	once	TRBV10-3	TRBJ1-2
CAIADRIAIYF	TGTGCCATTGCGGACAGAATCGCCATATATTTT	-	-	TRBV19	TRBJ1-3
CASSSAGSGNTIYF	TGTGCCAGCAGCTCGGCGGGTTCTGGAAACACCATATATTTT	-	-	TRBV5-4	TRBJ1-3
CASSPEPGQAKGGELFF	TGTGCCAGCAGCCCCGAACCCGGACAGGCTAAGGGCGGGGAGCTGTTTTTT	TRBD1	once	TRBV7-2	TRBJ2-2
CASRRTGSYGYTF	TGTGCCAGCAGGAGGACAGGGTCCTATGGCTACACCTTC	TRBD1	-	TRBV12-3/TRBV12-4	TRBJ1-2
CASSAQGQGEKLFF	TGCGCCAGCAGTGCACAGGGGCAGGGTGAAAAACTGTTTTTT	TRBD1	-	TRBV5-1	TRBJ1-4
CASSLPGAGGHSTDTQYF	TGTGCCAGCAGCCTACCCGGAGCGGGGGGTCATAGCACAGATACGCAGTATTTT	TRBD2	once	TRBV7-2	TRBJ2-3
CASSLEGLNTEAFF	TGTGCCAGCAGCCTAGAGGGACTGAACACTGAAGCTTTCTTT	-	-	TRBV2	TRBJ1-1
CASSFGTANTEAFF	TGCGCCAGCAGCTTCGGGACAGCCAACACTGAAGCTTTCTTT	TRBD1	-	TRBV5-1	TRBJ1-1
CASRNRARELFF	TGTGCCAGTCGTAACAGGGCCCGGGAGCTGTTTTTT	-	-	TRBV19	TRBJ2-2
CASSDRGTNEKLFF	TGTGCCAGCAGTGATCGGGGAACTAATGAAAAACTGTTTTTT	-	-	TRBV6-1	TRBJ1-4
CASSPGTGNNEQFF	TGTGCCAGCTCTCCCGGGACAGGGAACAATGAGCAGTTCTTC	TRBD1	once	TRBV18	TRBJ2-1
CASKILGDYSGNTIYF	TGTGCCAGTAAGATCCTGGGGGATTACTCTGGAAACACCATATATTTT	-	-	TRBV19	TRBJ1-3
CASSQDGGSHWGTEAFF	TGTGCCAGCAGCCAAGACGGAGGGTCCCATTGGGGTACTGAAGCTTTCTTT	-	-	TRBV14	TRBJ1-1
CASSPGLQQETQYF	TGTGCCAGCAGCCCGGGACTCCAACAAGAGACCCAGTACTTC	-	-	TRBV5-4	TRBJ2-5
CASSFGGTSGRSDTQYF	TGTGCCAGCAGCTTCGGCGGGACTAGCGGGAGATCAGATACGCAGTATTTT	TRBD2	once	TRBV7-6	TRBJ2-3
CASSAYTDTQYF	TGTGCCAGCAGCGCTTACACAGATACGCAGTATTTT	-	-	TRBV7-2	TRBJ2-3
CASSSLRTVASSYNEQFF	TGTGCCAGCAGTTCCCTCAGGACAGTGGCCAGTTCCTACAATGAGCAGTTCTTC	-	-	TRBV28	TRBJ2-1
CASSLELQAPEQYF	TGTGCCAGCAGCTTAGAGCTCCAGGCCCCCGAGCAGTACTTC	-	-	TRBV7-2	TRBJ2-7
CASSVDSVAMAEAFF	TGCGCCAGCAGTGTGGACAGCGTCGCCATGGCTGAAGCTTTCTTT	-	-	TRBV10-1	TRBJ1-1
CASSLRRGPGNTIYF	TGTGCCAGCAGTTTACGTCGAGGGCCAGGAAACACCATATATTTT	-	-	TRBV27	TRBJ1-3
CASSDSVVDTQYF	TGTGCCAGCAGTGACTCTGTGGTGGATACGCAGTATTTT	-	-	TRBV6-4	TRBJ2-3
CASSSREWGDEQFF	TGTGCCAGCAGCTCCCGGGAGTGGGGGGATGAGCAGTTCTTC	-	once	TRBV11-2	TRBJ2-1
CASSSAGGGPYTDTQYF	TGTGCCAGCAGTTCCGCTGGGGGGGGGCCTTACACAGATACGCAGTATTTT	-	-	TRBV6-7	TRBJ2-3
CATSLEGATNRAFF	TGTGCCACCAGCTTAGAGGGGGCAACAAACCGAGCTTTCTTT	TRBD1	-	TRBV15	TRBJ1-1
CASSQSGSYNEQFF	TGCGCCAGCAGCCAAAGCGGCTCCTACAATGAGCAGTTCTTC	-	-	TRBV4-3	TRBJ2-1
CATSTGHYGYTF	TGTGCCACTTCGACAGGGCACTATGGCTACACCTTC	TRBD1	-	TRBV19	TRBJ1-2
CASSQEGTGASYEQYF	TGCGCCAGCAGCCAAGAAGGTACAGGGGCTTCCTACGAGCAGTACTTC	TRBD1	-	TRBV4-3	TRBJ2-7
CSVGVNTEAFF	TGCAGCGTAGGGGTTAACACTGAAGCTTTCTTT	-	-	TRBV29-1	TRBJ1-1
CASSLNFEQYF	TGTGCCAGCAGCTTGAATTTCGAGCAGTACTTC	-	-	TRBV5-6	TRBJ2-7
CASTPGSGEQYF	TGTGCCAGCACCCCAGGGTCAGGCGAGCAGTACTTC	-	-	TRBV5-6	TRBJ2-7
CASSSRLRQETQYF	TGTGCCAGTAGTTCTAGACTCCGACAAGAGACCCAGTACTTC	-	-	TRBV19	TRBJ2-5
CASTGLAGGKYTGELFF	TGTGCCAGCACGGGACTAGCGGGAGGAAAGTACACCGGGGAGCTGTTTTTT	TRBD2	-	TRBV5-4	TRBJ2-2
CASSSSRASGMYF	TGTGCCAGCAGCTCCAGTAGGGCGTCGGGAATGTACTTC	-	-	TRBV11-2	TRBJ2-7
CASSLSGTSNSPLHF	TGTGCCAGCAGCCTCTCGGGTACCTCGAATTCACCCCTCCACTTT	-	-	TRBV9	TRBJ1-6
CASSLSVQPPSPLHF	TGTGCCAGCAGCTTAAGCGTCCAGCCCCCTTCACCCCTCCACTTT	-	-	TRBV7-9	TRBJ1-6
CASSQDTGNTIYF	TGTGCCAGCAGTCAGGACACTGGAAACACCATATATTTT	-	-	TRBV2	TRBJ1-3
CASSHRTSSSTDTQYF	TGTGCCAGCTCACACCGGACTAGCTCTAGCACAGATACGCAGTATTTT	TRBD2	once	TRBV18	TRBJ2-3
CASSPHNEQFF	TGTGCCAGCTCCCCCCACAATGAGCAGTTCTTC	-	-	TRBV28	TRBJ2-1
CASSLAHGQNSFSSYEQYF	TGTGCCAGCAGCTTAGCCCACGGACAGAATAGCTTTAGCTCCTACGAGCAGTACTTC	-	-	TRBV7-9	TRBJ2-7